This entry lists 2 T cell receptor beta chains sequenced from one sample in a study of blood T cells in healthy people across ages. Alongside a J-beta primer mix, a sample-barcoded 5' primer served in a second PCR lasting about 6 to 12 cycles. In TCRdb, the 5' RACE reads were re-called with MiXCR into one record per CDR3 protein. The repertoire has approximately 600,000 distinct CDR3 sequences, roughly three fifths of them found once; the top ten carry 30% to 40%. Sequencing was carried out using blood. The receptors come from a man aged 60 to 75 in good health.

The CDR3 reads CASSLGGAKETQYF. CDR3 coding DNA: TGTGCCAGCAGCTTAGGAGGGGCAAAAGAGACCCAGTACTTC. This chain links TRBV7-6 with TRBJ2-5; D is tentatively TRBD1 or TRBD2 (5 bases each). Trimming shortened V by 1 base and J by 3 bases, and 9 bases separated the two germline ends. Germline V gene data show CDR1 as SGHVS and CDR2 as FNYEAQ. This CDR3 region has 14 residues. Complete variable domain (other parts from reference TRBV7-6 and TRBJ2-5): GAGVSQSPRYKVTKRGQDVALRCDPISGHVSLYWYRQALGQGPEFLTYFNYEAQQDKSGLPNDRFSAERPEGSISTLTIQRTEQRDSAMYRCASSLGGAKETQYFGPGTRLLVL.

The chain employs TRBV20-1 and TRBJ1-6; possible D gene TRBD1, 6 bases. Germline loops: CDR1 DFQATT, CDR2 SNEGSKA (reference sequence). The CDR3 totals 12 residues. The V and J ends lost 6 bases and 7 bases respectively, with 10 bases between them. For the CDR3, the DNA is TGCAGTGCCCCGGACAGAAATTCACCCCTCCACTTT. Its translation: CSAPDRNSPLHF.